This T cell receptor (beta chain) was obtained from a study of T cells in Graves' hyperthyroidism and ophthalmopathy. Fresh 10 ml peripheral blood yielded PBMCs. The TCR beta CDR3 regions underwent amplification using RNA transcripts as the source. The primer set for the first-round RT-PCR of the TCR CDR3 was HTBI. TCRdb independently ran MiXCR on the multiplex PCR reads; one entry per CDR3 protein. The profile shows under 550,000 distinct CDR3 sequences, just under 20% of them singletons. Germline CDR1 is MGHDK and CDR2 is SYGVNS. There are 13 residues in the CDR3. Trimming shortened V by 4 bases and J by 4 bases, and 10 bases separated the two germline ends.

The chain couples TRBV25-1 to TRBJ1-2; D unclear. Input material: blood. The origin of this receptor is a man aged 35-49 years with Graves' ophthalmopathy. CDR3 residues: CASSGGIAYGYTF. The CDR3 bases are TGTGCCAGCAGTGGCGGCATCGCCTATGGCTACACCTTC.